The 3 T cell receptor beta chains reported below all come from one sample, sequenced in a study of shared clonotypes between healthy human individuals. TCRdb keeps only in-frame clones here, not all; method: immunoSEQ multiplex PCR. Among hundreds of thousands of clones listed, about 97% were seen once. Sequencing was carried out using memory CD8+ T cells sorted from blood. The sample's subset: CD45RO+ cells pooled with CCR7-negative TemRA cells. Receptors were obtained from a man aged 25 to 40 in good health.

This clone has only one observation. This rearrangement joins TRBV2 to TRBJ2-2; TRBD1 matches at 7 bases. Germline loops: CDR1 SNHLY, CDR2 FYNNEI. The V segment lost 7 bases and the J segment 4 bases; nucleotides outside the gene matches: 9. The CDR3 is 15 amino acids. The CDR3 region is CASTGRQGLTGELFF. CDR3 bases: TGTGCCAGCACGGGACGACAGGGTCTCACCGGGGAGCTGTTTTTT. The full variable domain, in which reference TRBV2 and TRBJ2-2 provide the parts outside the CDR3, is EPEVTQTPSHQVTQMGQEVILRCVPISNHLYFYWYRQILGQKVEFLVSFYNNEISEKSEIFDDQFSVERPDGSNFTLKIRSTKLEDSAMYFCASTGRQGLTGELFFGEGSRLTVL.

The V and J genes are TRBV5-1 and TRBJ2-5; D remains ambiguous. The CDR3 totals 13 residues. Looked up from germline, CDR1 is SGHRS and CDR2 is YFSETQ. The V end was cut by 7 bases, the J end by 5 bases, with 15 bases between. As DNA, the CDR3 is TGCGCCAGCGCCCCAGGCGTTGGGGAGACCCAGTACTTC. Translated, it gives CASAPGVGETQYF.

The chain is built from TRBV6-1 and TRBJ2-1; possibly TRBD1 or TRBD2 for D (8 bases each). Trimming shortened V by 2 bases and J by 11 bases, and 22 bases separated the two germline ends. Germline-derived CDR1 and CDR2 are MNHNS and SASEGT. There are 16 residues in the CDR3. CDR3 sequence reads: CASSEQGSGTGHKQFF. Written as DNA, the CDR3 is TGTGCCAGCAGTGAACAGGGTAGCGGGACAGGTCATAAGCAGTTCTTC.